One and the same sample provided the 13 T cell receptor beta chains below, sequenced in a study of T cells after yellow fever vaccination. Using its own MiXCR run on the 5' RACE reads, TCRdb lists one record per CDR3 protein. The sample lists about 370,000 distinct CDR3 sequences, around a tenth occurring once. The sample consisted of PBMCs, taken on the day of the first yellow fever vaccination. Receptors were obtained from a man younger than 30 who received the YFV17D yellow fever vaccine.

V is TRBV28 and J is TRBJ2-3; D is undetermined. With 8 bases removed from V and 0 bases from J, the gap between germline ends came to 6 bases. Looked up from germline, CDR1 is MDHEN and CDR2 is SYDVKM. The CDR3 is made up of 12 amino acids. This CDR3 is CASGKSTDTQYF. In nucleotides, the CDR3 is TGTGCCAGCGGGAAGAGCACAGATACGCAGTATTTT.

This chain uses TRBV5-4 with TRBJ2-7, with D perhaps being TRBD1 or TRBD2 (5 bases each). CDR3 length: 15 amino acids. The V gene lost 1 base and the J gene lost 4 bases, with 15 bases spanning the gap. Germline V gene data show CDR1 as SGHNT and CDR2 as YYREEE (reference sequence). The CDR3 reads CASSLSGTPRYEQYF. The CDR3 coding sequence is TGTGCCAGCAGCTTGTCCGGGACCCCCCGATACGAGCAGTACTTC.

This rearrangement joins TRBV10-2 to TRBJ2-7; D gene ambiguous. V lost 4 bases and J lost 9, with 10 bases in between. CDR3 length equals 11 residues. CDR1 and CDR2 (germline): WSHSY, SAAADI. CDR3 residues: CASSAPGPQYF. CDR3 nucleotide sequence: TGCGCCAGCAGTGCTCCAGGTCCGCAGTACTTC.

This chain connects TRBV4-3 to TRBJ1-6; possibly TRBD1 for D (5 bases). The germline CDR1 and CDR2 sequences are LGHNA and YSLEER. V shed 3 bases and J shed 7 bases, with 19 bases lying between them. The CDR3 is 17 amino acids. CDR3 nucleotide sequence: TGCGCCAGCAGCCAGTTGGCAAGGGGCGCGCGGAATTCACCCCTCCACTTT. Protein sequence: CASSQLARGARNSPLHF.

The chain links TRBV15 to TRBJ1-2; D is uncertain. Trimming left V 5 bases short and J 7 bases short, with 20 bases between. Germline V gene data show CDR1 as LNHNV and CDR2 as YYDKDF (reference sequence). This CDR3 has 15 amino acids. In nucleotides, the CDR3 is TGTGCCACCAGCGCACCTGCTTCGGGCCTCCTTGGCTACACCTTC. Translating it yields CATSAPASGLLGYTF.

This rearrangement joins TRBV4-3 to TRBJ1-6, with D unclear. The CDR3 spans 17 residues. CDR1 and CDR2 from the germline V gene are LGHNA and YSLEER. The ends were cut back, 0 bases at V and 5 bases at J, with 14 bases in the middle. The CDR3 DNA reads as TGCGCCAGCAGCCAAGATTTGGGAAGGACGGATAATTCACCCCTCCACTTT. Translated: CASSQDLGRTDNSPLHF.

The CDR3 is CASSTGQGGYNEKLFF. The DNA for the CDR3 is TGCGCCAGCTCGACGGGACAGGGGGGATATAATGAAAAACTGTTTTTT. V usage is TRBV5-1 and J usage is TRBJ1-4; TRBD1 matches at 11 bases. Germline V gene lookup returns CDR1 SGHRS and CDR2 YFSETQ. The CDR3 totals 16 residues. With V trimmed by 7 bases and J by 4 bases, 9 bases remained unmatched.

The chain links TRBV6-1 to TRBJ2-3; 8 nucleotides align to TRBD2. Trimming took 6 bases from V and 0 from J; bases not matched to a gene: 5. The CDR3 totals 15 residues. The germline V gene encodes CDR1 MNHNS and CDR2 SASEGT. DNA of the CDR3: TGTGCCAGCAGACCTACTAGCGGTAGCACAGATACGCAGTATTTT. Translating gives CASRPTSGSTDTQYF.

This clonotype was observed a handful of times. This chain links TRBV5-1 with TRBJ2-3; 8 bases agree with TRBD1. Germline V gives CDR1 SGHRS, CDR2 YFSETQ. The CDR3 has 17 amino acids. V shed 4 bases, J shed 3 bases, and the junction held 13 bases outside the gene matches. In nucleotides, the CDR3 is TGCGCCAGCAGCGTACAGGGGGTATACTCTGGGACAGATACGCAGTATTTT. Protein product: CASSVQGVYSGTDTQYF.

The chain has TRBV2 and TRBJ2-3; D is uncertain. Deletions cut 10 bases from V and 8 bases from J, with 13 bases between. The CDR3 is made up of 11 amino acids. Germline CDR1 is SNHLY and CDR2 is FYNNEI. CDR3: CATRFGPTQYF. The CDR3 DNA is TGTGCCACCCGTTTTGGCCCTACGCAGTATTTT.

This clonotype turned up a few times. The V gene is TRBV30, the J gene TRBJ2-3, with D possibly matching TRBD1 (7 bases). Per germline, CDR1 GTSNPN and CDR2 SVGIG (reference sequence). Trimming removed 0 bases from V and 5 bases from J, with 15 bases in between. This CDR3 comprises 15 residues. This chain's CDR3 is CAWSVQGSGVDTQYF. The CDR3, as DNA: TGTGCCTGGAGTGTACAGGGGTCGGGGGTAGATACGCAGTATTTT.

The chain joins TRBV20-1 to TRBJ1-2; a weak D match, TRBD1 (5 bases). With 6 bases removed from V and 2 bases from J, the gap between germline ends came to 13 bases. The CDR3 sequence is 13 residues long. Germline CDR1 and CDR2: DFQATT and SNEGSKA (reference sequence). The CDR3 region is CSAGGVANYGYTF. CDR3 nucleotide sequence: TGCAGTGCCGGGGGGGTTGCCAACTATGGCTACACCTTC.

This chain links TRBV7-9 with TRBJ2-3; D is undetermined. This CDR3 spans 15 amino acids. Germline V lookup: CDR1 SEHNR, CDR2 FQNEAQ (reference sequence). The V end lost 3 bases, the J end lost 2 bases, and 12 bases lay between the germline ends. For the CDR3, the DNA is TGTGCCAGCAGCTTCTTCCCGGTCCCCACAGATACGCAGTATTTT. Residues: CASSFFPVPTDTQYF.